This TCR beta chain was captured by sequencing in a study of CD8+CD57+ T cells in acquired aplastic anemia. Looking at the study overall: Sorted CD4+ and CD8+ cells yielded DNA averaging approximately 3 ug.

The template for TCR beta VDJ and CDR3 sequence profiling was genomic DNA. MiXCR, run by TCRdb on the reads, gives a single entry per CDR3 protein. The profile shows under 350,000 distinct CDR3 sequences, 45% to 70% of them singletons. This CDR3 contains 12 residues. V lost 0 bases, J lost 11 bases, and 10 bases lay in between. Per the germline V gene, CDR1 is MRHNA and CDR2 is SNTAGT. Study-level results: With respect to CD8+ Simpson's diversity, patients and controls did not differ significantly. Roughly 30 sequences, all CD8+ CDR3, were shared between patients and controls.

Concerning this clonotype itself: As yet, its antigen is unknown.

What was sequenced was sorted CD4+, CD8+, or CD8+CD57+ T cells (not recorded which) from PBMCs. This chain joins TRBV6-4 and TRBJ1-1; D is unclear. This receptor was identified in a human donor with severe aplastic anemia or a healthy control (not recorded which). The CDR3 DNA follows: TGTGCCAGCAGTGACTCAGGATCGGCGGCTTTCTTT. Residues: CASSDSGSAAFF.